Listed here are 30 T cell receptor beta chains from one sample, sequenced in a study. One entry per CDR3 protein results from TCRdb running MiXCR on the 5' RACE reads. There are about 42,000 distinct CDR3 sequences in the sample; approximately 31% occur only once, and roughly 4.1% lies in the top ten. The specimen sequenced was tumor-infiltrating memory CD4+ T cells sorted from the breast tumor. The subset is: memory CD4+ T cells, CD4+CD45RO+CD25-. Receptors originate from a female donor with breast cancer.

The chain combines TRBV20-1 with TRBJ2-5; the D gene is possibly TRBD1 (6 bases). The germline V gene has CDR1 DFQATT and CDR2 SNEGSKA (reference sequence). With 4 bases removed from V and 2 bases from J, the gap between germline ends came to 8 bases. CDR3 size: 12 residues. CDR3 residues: CSAIQGQETQYF. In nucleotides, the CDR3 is TGCAGTGCTATACAGGGACAAGAGACCCAGTACTTC.

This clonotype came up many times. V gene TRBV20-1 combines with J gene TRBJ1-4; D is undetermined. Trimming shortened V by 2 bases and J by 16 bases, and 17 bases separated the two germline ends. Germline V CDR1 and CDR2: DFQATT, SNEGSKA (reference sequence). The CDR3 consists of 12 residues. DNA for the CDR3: TGCAGTGCTAGACCCTCGTATGAAAAAGCGTTTTTT. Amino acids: CSARPSYEKAFF.

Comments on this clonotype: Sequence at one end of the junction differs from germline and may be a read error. The CDR3 loop is CACSFSGVGKNIQYF. Here the CDR3 DNA reads TGTGCCTGCAGTTTTTCGGGTGTGGGCAAAAACATTCAGTACTTC. V is TRBV27 and J is TRBJ2-4; unclear D gene. This CDR3 is built from 15 residues. Germline values: CDR1 MNHEY, CDR2 SMNVEV (reference sequence).

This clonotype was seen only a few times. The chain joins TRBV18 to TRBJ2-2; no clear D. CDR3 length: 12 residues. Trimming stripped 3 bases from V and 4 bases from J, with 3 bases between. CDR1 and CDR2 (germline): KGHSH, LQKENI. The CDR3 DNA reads TGTGCCAGCTCACCGGTCACCGGGGAGCTGTTTTTT. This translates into CASSPVTGELFF.

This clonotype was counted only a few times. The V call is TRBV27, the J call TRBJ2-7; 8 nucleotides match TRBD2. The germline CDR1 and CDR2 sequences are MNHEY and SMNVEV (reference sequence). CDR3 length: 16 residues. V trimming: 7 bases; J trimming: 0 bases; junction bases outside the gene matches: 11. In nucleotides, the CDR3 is TGTGCCAGCATGGGAAATAGCGGGGTTAGCTCCTACGAGCAGTACTTC. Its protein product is CASMGNSGVSSYEQYF.

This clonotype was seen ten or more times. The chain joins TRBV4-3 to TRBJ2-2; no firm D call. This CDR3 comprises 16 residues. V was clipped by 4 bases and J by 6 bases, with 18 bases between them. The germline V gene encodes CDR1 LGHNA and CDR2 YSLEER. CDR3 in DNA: TGCGCCAGCAGCCCGCCCATAGGGTCCACTCCCGGGGAGCTGTTTTTT. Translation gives CASSPPIGSTPGELFF.

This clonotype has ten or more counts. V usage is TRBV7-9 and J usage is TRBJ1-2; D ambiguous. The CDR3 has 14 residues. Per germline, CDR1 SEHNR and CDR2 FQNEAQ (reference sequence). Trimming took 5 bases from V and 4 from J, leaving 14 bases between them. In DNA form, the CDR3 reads TGTGCCAGCAGCGTGACGGCGGGTAGCTATGGCTACACCTTC. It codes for CASSVTAGSYGYTF.

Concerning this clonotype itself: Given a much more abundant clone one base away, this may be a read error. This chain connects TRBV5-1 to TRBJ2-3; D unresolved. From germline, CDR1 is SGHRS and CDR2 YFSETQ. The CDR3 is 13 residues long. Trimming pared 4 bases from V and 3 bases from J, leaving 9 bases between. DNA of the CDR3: TGCGCCAGCAGCGGCTCAGTGACAGATACGCAGTATTTT. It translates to CASSGSVTDTQYF.

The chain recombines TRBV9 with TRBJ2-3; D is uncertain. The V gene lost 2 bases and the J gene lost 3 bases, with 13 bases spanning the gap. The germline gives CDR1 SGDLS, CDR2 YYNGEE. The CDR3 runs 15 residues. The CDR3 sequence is CASSVRSGDTDTQYF. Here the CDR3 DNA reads TGTGCCAGCAGCGTCCGATCAGGCGATACAGATACGCAGTATTTT.

The CDR3 region is CASSVDRRTDTQYF. The CDR3 nucleotides are TGTGCCAGCAGCGTAGATAGGCGCACAGATACGCAGTATTTT. This sequence joins TRBV9 and TRBJ2-3; D not certain. Between the trimmed V and J ends, which lost 0 bases and 1 base, there was a span of 6 bases. There are 14 residues in the CDR3. Germline V gene sequence: CDR1 SGDLS, CDR2 YYNGEE.

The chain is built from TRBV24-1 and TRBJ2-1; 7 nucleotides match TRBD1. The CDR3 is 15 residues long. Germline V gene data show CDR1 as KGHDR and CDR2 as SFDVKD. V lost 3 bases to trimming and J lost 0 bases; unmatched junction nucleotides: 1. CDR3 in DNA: TGTGCCACCAGTGATCACAGGGGCTCCTACAATGAGCAGTTCTTC. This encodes CATSDHRGSYNEQFF.

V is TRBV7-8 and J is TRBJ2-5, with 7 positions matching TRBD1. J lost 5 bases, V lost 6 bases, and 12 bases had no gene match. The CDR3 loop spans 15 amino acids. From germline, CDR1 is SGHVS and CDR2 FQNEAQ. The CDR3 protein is CASRKGRGLGETQYF. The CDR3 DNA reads TGTGCCAGCAGAAAGGGAAGGGGGCTGGGGGAGACCCAGTACTTC. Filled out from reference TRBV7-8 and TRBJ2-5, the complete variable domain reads GAGVSQSPRYKVAKRGQDVALRCDPISGHVSLFWYQQALGQGPEFLTYFQNEAQLDKSGLPSDRFFAERPEGSVSTLKIQRTQQEDSAVYLCASRKGRGLGETQYFGPGTRLLVL.

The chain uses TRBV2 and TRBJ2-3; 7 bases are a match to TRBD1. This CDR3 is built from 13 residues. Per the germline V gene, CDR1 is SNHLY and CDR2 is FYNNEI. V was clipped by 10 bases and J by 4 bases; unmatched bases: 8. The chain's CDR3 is CATMDRSPDTQYF. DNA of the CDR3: TGTGCCACAATGGACAGGAGTCCAGATACGCAGTATTTT.

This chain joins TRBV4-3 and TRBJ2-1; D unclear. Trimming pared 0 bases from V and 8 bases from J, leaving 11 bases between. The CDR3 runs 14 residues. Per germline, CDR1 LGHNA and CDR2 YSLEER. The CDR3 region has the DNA TGCGCCAGCAGCCAAGATAACCAGATCCATGAGCAGTTCTTC. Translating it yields CASSQDNQIHEQFF.

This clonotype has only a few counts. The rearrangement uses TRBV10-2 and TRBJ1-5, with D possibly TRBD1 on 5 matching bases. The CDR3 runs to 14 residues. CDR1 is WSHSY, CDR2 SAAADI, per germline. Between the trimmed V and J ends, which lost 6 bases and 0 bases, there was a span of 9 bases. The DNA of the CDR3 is TGCGCCAGCAGGGGAGGACATAGCAATCAGCCCCAGCATTTT. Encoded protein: CASRGGHSNQPQHF.

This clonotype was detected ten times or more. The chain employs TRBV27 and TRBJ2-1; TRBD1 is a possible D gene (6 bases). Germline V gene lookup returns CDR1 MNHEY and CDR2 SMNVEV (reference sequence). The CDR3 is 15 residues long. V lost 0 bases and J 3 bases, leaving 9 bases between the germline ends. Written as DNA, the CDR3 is TGTGCCAGCAGTTTATCCAGGGGTAGCTACAATGAGCAGTTCTTC. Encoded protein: CASSLSRGSYNEQFF.

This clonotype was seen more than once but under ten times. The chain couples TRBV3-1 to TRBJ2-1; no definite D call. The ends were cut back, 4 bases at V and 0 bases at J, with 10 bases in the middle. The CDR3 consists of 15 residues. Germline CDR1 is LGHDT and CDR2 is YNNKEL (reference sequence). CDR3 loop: CASSRRRSSYNEQFF. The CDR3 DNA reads TGTGCCAGCAGCCGCAGACGAAGCTCCTACAATGAGCAGTTCTTC.

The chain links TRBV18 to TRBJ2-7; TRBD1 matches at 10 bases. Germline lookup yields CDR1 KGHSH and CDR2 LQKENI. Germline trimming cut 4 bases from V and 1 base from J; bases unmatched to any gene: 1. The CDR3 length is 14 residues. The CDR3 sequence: CASSLDRGSYEQYF. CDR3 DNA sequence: TGTGCCAGCTCACTGGACAGGGGGTCCTACGAGCAGTACTTC. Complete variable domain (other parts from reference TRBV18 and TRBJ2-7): NAGVMQNPRHLVRRRGQEARLRCSPMKGHSHVYWYRQLPEEGLKFMVYLQKENIIDESGMPKERFSAEFPKEGPSILRIQQVVRGDSAAYFCASSLDRGSYEQYFGPGTRLTVT.

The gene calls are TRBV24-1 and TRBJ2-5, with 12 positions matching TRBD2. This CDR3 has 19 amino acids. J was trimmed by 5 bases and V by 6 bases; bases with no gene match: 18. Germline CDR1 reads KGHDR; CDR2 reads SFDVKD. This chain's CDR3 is CATSSGTSGSILHPETQYF. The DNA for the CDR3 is TGTGCCACCAGTTCCGGGACTAGCGGGTCAATTTTACATCCGGAGACCCAGTACTTC.

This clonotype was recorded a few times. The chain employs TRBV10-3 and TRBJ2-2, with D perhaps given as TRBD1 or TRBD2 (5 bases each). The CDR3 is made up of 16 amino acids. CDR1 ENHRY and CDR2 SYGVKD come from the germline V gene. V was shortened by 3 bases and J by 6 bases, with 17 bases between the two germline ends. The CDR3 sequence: CAISDLRDRGAGELFF. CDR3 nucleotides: TGTGCCATCAGTGACCTCCGGGACCGAGGTGCCGGGGAGCTGTTTTTT.

CDR3 loop: CSAPPGQRNEKLFF. The CDR3, as DNA: TGCAGTGCCCCCCCGGGACAGAGGAACGAAAAACTGTTTTTT. The rearrangement links TRBV20-1 to TRBJ1-4; the match to TRBD1 covers 7 bases. Germline V lookup: CDR1 DFQATT, CDR2 SNEGSKA (reference sequence). V was pared by 6 bases and J by 8 bases, with 12 bases of the junction left unmatched. This CDR3 has 14 residues.

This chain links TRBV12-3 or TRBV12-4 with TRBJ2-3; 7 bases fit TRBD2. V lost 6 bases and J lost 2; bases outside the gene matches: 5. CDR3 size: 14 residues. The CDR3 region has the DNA TGTGCCAGCAGCGCAGCGGGGCCCACAGATACGCAGTATTTT. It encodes CASSAAGPTDTQYF.

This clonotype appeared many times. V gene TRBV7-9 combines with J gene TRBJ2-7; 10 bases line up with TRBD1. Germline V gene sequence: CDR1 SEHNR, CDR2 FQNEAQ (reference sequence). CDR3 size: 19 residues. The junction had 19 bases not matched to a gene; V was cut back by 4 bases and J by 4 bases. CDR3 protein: CASSSLRSGDRGLRYEQYF. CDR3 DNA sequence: TGTGCCAGCAGCTCCCTCCGAAGTGGGGACAGGGGATTACGATACGAGCAGTACTTC. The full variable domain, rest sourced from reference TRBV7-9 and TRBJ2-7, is DTGVSQNPRHKITKRGQNVTFRCDPISEHNRLYWYRQTLGQGPEFLTYFQNEAQLEKSRLLSDRFSAERPKGSFSTLEIQRTEQGDSAMYLCASSSLRSGDRGLRYEQYFGPGTRLTVT.

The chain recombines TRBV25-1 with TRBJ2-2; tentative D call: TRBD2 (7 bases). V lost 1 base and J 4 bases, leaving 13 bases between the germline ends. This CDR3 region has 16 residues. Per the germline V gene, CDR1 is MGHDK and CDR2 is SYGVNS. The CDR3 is CASSELGRGATGELFF. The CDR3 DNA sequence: TGTGCCAGCAGTGAATTGGGACGGGGGGCCACCGGGGAGCTGTTTTTT.

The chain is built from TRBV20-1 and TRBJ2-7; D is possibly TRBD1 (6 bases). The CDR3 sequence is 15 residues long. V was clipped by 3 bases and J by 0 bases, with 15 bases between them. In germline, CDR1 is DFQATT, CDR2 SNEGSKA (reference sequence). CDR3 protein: CSARDSSGNSYEQYF. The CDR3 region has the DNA TGCAGTGCTAGGGACAGTTCGGGGAACTCCTACGAGCAGTACTTC.

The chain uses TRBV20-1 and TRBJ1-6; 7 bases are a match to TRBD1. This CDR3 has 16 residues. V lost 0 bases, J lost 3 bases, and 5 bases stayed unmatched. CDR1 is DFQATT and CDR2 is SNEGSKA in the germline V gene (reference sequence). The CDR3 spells CSARDLRDSYNSPLHF. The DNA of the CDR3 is TGCAGTGCTAGAGACCTCCGGGACAGCTATAATTCACCCCTCCACTTT.

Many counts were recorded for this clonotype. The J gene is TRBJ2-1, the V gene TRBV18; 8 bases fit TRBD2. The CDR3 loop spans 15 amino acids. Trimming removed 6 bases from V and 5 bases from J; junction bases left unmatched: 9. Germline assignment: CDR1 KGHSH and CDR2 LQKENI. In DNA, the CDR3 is TGTGCCAGCTCGTCAGAGCGGGAGAGCAACAATGAGCAGTTCTTC. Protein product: CASSSERESNNEQFF. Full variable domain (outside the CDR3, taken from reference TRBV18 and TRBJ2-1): NAGVMQNPRHLVRRRGQEARLRCSPMKGHSHVYWYRQLPEEGLKFMVYLQKENIIDESGMPKERFSAEFPKEGPSILRIQQVVRGDSAAYFCASSSERESNNEQFFGPGTRLTVL.

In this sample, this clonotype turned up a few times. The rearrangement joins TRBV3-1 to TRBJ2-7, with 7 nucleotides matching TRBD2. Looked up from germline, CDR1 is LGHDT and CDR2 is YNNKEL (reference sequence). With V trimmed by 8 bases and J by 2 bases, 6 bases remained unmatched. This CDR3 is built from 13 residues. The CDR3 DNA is TGTGCCAGCCGCGGACTAGGACCCTACGAGCAGTACTTC. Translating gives CASRGLGPYEQYF.

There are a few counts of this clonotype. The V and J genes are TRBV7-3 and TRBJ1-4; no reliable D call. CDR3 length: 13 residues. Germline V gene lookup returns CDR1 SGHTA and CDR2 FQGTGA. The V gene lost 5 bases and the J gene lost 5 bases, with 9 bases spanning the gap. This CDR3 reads CASSRGQNEKLFF. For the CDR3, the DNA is TGTGCCAGCAGCCGAGGGCAGAATGAAAAACTGTTTTTT.

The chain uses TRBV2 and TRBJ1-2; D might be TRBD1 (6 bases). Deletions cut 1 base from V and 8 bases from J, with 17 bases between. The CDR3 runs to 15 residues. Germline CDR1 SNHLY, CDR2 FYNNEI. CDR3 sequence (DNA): TGTGCCAGCAGTGAAGAGGGGGGACGAGGGGTAGGCTACACCTTC. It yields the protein CASSEEGGRGVGYTF.